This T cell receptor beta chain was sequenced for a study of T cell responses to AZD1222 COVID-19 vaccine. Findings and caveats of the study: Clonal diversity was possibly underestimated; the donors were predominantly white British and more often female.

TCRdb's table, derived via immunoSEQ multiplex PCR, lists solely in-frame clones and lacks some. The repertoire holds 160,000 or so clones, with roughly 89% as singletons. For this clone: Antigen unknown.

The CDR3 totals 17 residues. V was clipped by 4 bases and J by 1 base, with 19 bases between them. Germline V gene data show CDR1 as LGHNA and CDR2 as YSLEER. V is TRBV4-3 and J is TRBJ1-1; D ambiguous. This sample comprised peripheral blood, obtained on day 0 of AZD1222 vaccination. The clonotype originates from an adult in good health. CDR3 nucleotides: TGCGCCAGCAGCCCTAGAGGCGCGGGAGTCAGGAACACTGAAGCTTTCTTT. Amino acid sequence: CASSPRGAGVRNTEAFF.